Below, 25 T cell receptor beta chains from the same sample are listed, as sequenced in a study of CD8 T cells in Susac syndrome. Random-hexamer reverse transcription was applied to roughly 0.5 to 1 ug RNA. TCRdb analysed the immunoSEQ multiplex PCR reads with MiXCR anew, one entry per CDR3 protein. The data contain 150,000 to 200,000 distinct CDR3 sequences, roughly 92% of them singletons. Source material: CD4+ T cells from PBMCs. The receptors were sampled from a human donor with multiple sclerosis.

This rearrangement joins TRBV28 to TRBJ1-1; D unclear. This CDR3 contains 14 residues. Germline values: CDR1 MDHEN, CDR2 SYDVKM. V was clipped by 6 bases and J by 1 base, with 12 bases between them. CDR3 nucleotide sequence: TGTGCCAGCAGAATAATGACGGAGAACACTGAAGCTTTCTTT. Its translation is CASRIMTENTEAFF.

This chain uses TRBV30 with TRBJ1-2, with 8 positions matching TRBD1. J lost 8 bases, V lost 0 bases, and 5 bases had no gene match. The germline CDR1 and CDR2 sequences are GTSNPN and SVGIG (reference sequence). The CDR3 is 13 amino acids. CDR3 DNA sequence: TGTGCCTGGAGTGTTGGTTCAGGGGGCGGCTACACCTTC. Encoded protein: CAWSVGSGGGYTF.

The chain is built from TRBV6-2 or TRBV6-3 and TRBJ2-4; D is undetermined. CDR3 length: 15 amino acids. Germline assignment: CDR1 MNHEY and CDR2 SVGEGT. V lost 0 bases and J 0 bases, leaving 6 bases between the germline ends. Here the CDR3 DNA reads TGTGCCAGCAGTTACTCACGGCTAGCCAAAAACATTCAGTACTTC. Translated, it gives CASSYSRLAKNIQYF.

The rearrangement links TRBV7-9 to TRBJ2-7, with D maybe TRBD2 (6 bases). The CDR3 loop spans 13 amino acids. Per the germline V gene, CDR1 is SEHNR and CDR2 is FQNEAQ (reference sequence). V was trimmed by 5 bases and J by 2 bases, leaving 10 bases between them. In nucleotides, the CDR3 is TGTGCCAGCAGCGACAGCGGGCCCTACGAGCAGTACTTC. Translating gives CASSDSGPYEQYF.

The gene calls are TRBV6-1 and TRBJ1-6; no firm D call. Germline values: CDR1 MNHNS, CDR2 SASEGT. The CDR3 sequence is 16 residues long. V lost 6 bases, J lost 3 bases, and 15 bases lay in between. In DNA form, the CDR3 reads TGTGCCAGCAGCCAGGTTCTTACGGGCTATAATTCACCCCTCCACTTT. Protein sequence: CASSQVLTGYNSPLHF.

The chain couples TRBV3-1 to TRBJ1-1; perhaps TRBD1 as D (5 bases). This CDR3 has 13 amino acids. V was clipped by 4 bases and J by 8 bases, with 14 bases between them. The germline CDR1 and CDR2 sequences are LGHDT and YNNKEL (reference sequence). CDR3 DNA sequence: TGTGCCAGCAGCCCCTCGGGCAGGGAGGAAGCTTTCTTT. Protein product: CASSPSGREEAFF.

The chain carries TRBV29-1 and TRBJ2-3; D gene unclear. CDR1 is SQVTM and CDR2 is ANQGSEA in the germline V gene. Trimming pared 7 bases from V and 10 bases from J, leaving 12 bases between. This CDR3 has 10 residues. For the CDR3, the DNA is TGCAGCGGACGACAAGAGGCGCAGTATTTT. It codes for CSGRQEAQYF.

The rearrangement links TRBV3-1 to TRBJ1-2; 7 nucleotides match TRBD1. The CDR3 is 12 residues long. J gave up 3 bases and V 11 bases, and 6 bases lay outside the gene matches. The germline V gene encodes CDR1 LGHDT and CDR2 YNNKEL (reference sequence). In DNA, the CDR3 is TGTGCCTCAAGGGGGCGCGACTATGGCTACACCTTC. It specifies CASRGRDYGYTF.

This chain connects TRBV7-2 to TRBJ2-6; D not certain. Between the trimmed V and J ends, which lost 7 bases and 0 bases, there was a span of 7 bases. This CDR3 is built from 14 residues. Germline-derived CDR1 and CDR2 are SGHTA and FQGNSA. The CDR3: CASTMRSGANVLTF. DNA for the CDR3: TGTGCCAGCACGATGCGCTCTGGGGCCAACGTCCTGACTTTC. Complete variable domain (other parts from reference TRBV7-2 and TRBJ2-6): GAGVSQSPSNKVTEKGKDVELRCDPISGHTALYWYRQSLGQGLEFLIYFQGNSAPDKSGLPSDRFSAERTGGSVSTLTIQRTQQEDSAVYLCASTMRSGANVLTFGAGSRLTVL.

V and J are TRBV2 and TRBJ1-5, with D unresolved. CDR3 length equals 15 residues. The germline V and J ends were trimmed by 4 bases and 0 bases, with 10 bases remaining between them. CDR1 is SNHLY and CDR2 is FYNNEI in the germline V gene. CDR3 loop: CASSVQFPSNQPQHF. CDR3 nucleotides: TGTGCCAGCAGTGTTCAGTTTCCTAGCAATCAGCCCCAGCATTTT.

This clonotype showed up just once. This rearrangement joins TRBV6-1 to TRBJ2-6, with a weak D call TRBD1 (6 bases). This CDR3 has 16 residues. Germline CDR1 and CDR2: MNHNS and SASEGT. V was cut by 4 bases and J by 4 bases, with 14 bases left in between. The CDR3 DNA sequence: TGTGCCAGCAGTGCCGTTACAGGGCACGGGGCCAACGTCCTGACTTTC. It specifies CASSAVTGHGANVLTF.

CDR3 nucleotide sequence: TGTGCCACCAGTCAGGGGACAGGGGGCGACTATGGCTACACCTTC. Translation: CATSQGTGGDYGYTF. The gene calls are TRBV24-1 and TRBJ1-2; 12 bases fit TRBD1. The CDR3 length is 15 residues. The ends lost 6 bases at V and 3 bases at J; junction bases unmatched: 4. From germline, CDR1 is KGHDR and CDR2 SFDVKD.

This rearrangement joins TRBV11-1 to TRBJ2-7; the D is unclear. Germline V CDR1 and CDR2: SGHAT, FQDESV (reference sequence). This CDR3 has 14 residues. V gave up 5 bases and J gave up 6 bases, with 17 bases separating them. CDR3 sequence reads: CASSLNLASSEQYF. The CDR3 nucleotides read TGTGCCAGCAGCCTCAATCTCGCGTCTAGCGAGCAGTACTTC.

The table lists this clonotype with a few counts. The CDR3 coding sequence is TGCGCCAGCAGCCAAGATCCAGGGAATACCGGGGAGCTGTTTTTT. This codes for CASSQDPGNTGELFF. The genes are TRBV4-3 and TRBJ2-2; TRBD1 might be the D (5 bases). Germline CDR1 and CDR2: LGHNA and YSLEER. Trimming removed 0 bases from V and 5 bases from J, with 10 bases in between. The CDR3 covers 15 residues.

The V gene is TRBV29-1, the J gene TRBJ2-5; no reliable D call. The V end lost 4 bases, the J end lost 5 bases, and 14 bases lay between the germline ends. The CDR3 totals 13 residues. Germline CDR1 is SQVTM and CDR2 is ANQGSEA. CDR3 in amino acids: CSVAAGAFETQYF. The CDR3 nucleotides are TGCAGCGTTGCGGCAGGTGCATTTGAGACCCAGTACTTC. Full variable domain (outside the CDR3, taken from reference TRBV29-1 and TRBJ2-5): SAVISQKPSRDICQRGTSLTIQCQVDSQVTMMFWYRQQPGQSLTLIATANQGSEATYESGFVIDKFPISRPNLTFSTLTVSNMSPEDSSIYLCSVAAGAFETQYFGPGTRLLVL.

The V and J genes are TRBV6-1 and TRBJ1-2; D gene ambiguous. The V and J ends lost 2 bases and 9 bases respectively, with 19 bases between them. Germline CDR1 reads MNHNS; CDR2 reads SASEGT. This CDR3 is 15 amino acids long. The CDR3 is CASSESGRGPERYTF. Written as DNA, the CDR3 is TGTGCCAGCAGTGAATCCGGACGCGGACCCGAGCGCTACACCTTC.

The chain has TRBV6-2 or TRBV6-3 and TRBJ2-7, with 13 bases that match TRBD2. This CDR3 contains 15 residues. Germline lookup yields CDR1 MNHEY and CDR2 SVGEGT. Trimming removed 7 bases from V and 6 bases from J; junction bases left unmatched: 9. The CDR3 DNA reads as TGTGCCAGCACCTATAGTGGACTAGCGGGAGTCGAGCAGTACTTC. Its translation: CASTYSGLAGVEQYF.

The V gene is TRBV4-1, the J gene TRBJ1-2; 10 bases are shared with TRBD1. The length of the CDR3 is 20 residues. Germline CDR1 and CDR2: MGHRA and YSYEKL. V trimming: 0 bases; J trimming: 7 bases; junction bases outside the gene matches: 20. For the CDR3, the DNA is TGCGCCAGCAGCCAAGATTCCCCCGGCGGACAGGGGGAGTTTTCGTTTGGCTACACCTTC. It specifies CASSQDSPGGQGEFSFGYTF.

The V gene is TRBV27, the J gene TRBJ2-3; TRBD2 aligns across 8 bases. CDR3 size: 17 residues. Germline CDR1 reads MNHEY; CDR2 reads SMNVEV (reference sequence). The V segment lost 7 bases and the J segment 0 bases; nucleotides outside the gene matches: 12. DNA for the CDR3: TGTGCCAGCACCGCAACCAGACTAGCGACCAGCACAGATACGCAGTATTTT. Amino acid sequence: CASTATRLATSTDTQYF.

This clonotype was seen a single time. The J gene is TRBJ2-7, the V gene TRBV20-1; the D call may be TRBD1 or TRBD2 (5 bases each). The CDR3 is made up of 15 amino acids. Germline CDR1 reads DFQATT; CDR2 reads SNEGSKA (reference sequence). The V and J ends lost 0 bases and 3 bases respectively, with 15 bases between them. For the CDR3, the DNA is TGCAGTGCTAGAGATCAGTACGGGACCTTCTACGAGCAGTACTTC. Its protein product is CSARDQYGTFYEQYF.

The CDR3 bases are TGCGCCAGCAGCCAAGAACAAGGTACCGGTGACTATGGCTACACCTTC. Translation gives CASSQEQGTGDYGYTF. The chain employs TRBV4-3 and TRBJ1-2; D is unclear. This CDR3 comprises 16 residues. Trimming took 0 bases from V and 3 from J, leaving 14 bases between them. The germline gives CDR1 LGHNA, CDR2 YSLEER.

In DNA form, the CDR3 reads TGTGCCGGCAAACGGACAGGGCCTGAAGCTTTCTTT. As protein: CAGKRTGPEAFF. The chain has TRBV2 and TRBJ1-1; 8 nucleotides agree with TRBD1. The germline V gene encodes CDR1 SNHLY and CDR2 FYNNEI. The trim removed 11 bases at V and 6 bases at J, leaving 8 bases unmatched. The CDR3 length is 12 residues.

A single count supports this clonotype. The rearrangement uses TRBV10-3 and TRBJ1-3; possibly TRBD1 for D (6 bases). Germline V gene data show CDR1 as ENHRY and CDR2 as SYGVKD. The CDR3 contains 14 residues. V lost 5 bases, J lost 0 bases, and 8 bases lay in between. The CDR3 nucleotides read TGTGCCATCAGTTCGGACAGCTCTGGAAACACCATATATTTT. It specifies CAISSDSSGNTIYF.

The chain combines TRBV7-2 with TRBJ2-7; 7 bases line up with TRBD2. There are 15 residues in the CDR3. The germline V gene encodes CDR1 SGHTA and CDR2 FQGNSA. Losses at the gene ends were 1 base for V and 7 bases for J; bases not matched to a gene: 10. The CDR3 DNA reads TGTGCCAGCAGCTTAGTCGTGCAGCGGGATGGAGAGCAGTACTTC. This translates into CASSLVVQRDGEQYF. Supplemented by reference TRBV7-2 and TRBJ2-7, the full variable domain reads GAGVSQSPSNKVTEKGKDVELRCDPISGHTALYWYRQSLGQGLEFLIYFQGNSAPDKSGLPSDRFSAERTGGSVSTLTIQRTQQEDSAVYLCASSLVVQRDGEQYFGPGTRLTVT.

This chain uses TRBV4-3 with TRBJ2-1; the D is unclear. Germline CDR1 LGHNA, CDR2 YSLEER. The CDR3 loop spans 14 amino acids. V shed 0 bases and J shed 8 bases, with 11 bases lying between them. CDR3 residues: CASSQDKLGDEQFF. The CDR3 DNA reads TGCGCCAGCAGCCAAGATAAGCTGGGCGATGAGCAGTTCTTC.